These 24 T cell receptor beta chains came from one sample sequenced in a study of Tregs in tolerant kidney transplant recipients (dated by TCRdb to about 2019). The transplants used related donors along with nonmyeloablative bone marrow transplantation, and in the human trials mixed chimerism was transient. Preparation of the library involved the immunoSEQ multiplex PCR assay. Entries here come from immuneACCESS through TCRdb and include only in-frame sequences with V and J called. Some clones fail to appear in such tables; in the studies checked, an unresolved V gene covers under half of the shortfall, and the cause of the remainder is unknown. The sample profile shows tens of thousands of clones; roughly 93% of them were found once. Of the sample, roughly 1.7% falls within the top ten clones. The sample in question was CD4+ T cells from blood (PBMCs), obtained 12 months after the transplant. The receptors originated from a human patient who received a combined kidney and bone marrow transplant. Donor T cells from the graft may be present among the T cells after a transplant.

V gene TRBV11-3 combines with J gene TRBJ2-2; no clear D gene. CDR3 length: 14 amino acids. V shed 5 bases and J shed 1 base, with 8 bases lying between them. The germline V gene encodes CDR1 SGHNT and CDR2 YENEEA. CDR3 nucleotides: TGTGCCAGCAGCGTGATTAGGAACACCGGGGAGCTGTTTTTT. Protein: CASSVIRNTGELFF.

This chain connects TRBV4-2 to TRBJ2-3; 8 bases line up with TRBD2. The V and J ends lost 0 bases and 6 bases, in that order; junction bases with no gene match: 11. Germline CDR1 is LGHNA and CDR2 is YNFKEQ. The CDR3 extends over 17 amino acids. CDR3 DNA: TGTGCCAGCAGCCAAGAAGGAGCTAGCGGGTTGGGTGATACGCAGTATTTT. Translated, it gives CASSQEGASGLGDTQYF.

The genes are TRBV18 and TRBJ1-1; D gene ambiguous. This CDR3 comprises 12 residues. Looked up from germline, CDR1 is KGHSH and CDR2 is LQKENI. The V gene lost 3 bases and the J gene lost 1 base, with 3 bases spanning the gap. CDR3 loop: CASSPGNTEAFF. CDR3 in DNA: TGTGCCAGCTCACCCGGGAACACTGAAGCTTTCTTT.

The J gene is TRBJ2-1, the V gene TRBV27, with D tentatively TRBD2 (6 bases). V was clipped by 4 bases and J by 3 bases, with 10 bases between them. Germline assignment: CDR1 MNHEY and CDR2 SMNVEV (reference sequence). This CDR3 comprises 14 residues. Here the CDR3 DNA reads TGTGCCAGCAGTTGGGCAGCGGGCTACAATGAGCAGTTCTTC. This codes for CASSWAAGYNEQFF.

In its sample, this clone was seen once. This chain connects TRBV7-9 to TRBJ2-7, with TRBD1 matching 8 bases. J was trimmed by 0 bases and V by 2 bases; bases with no gene match: 15. Germline assignment: CDR1 SEHNR and CDR2 FQNEAQ (reference sequence). This CDR3 comprises 19 residues. The CDR3 protein is CASSLFGRGPFVDSYEQYF. The CDR3 DNA follows: TGTGCCAGCAGCTTATTCGGCAGGGGGCCTTTTGTGGACTCCTACGAGCAGTACTTC.

The rearrangement joins TRBV5-5 to TRBJ1-2; D call uncertain. Germline loops: CDR1 SGHKS, CDR2 YYEKEE (reference sequence). This CDR3 is built from 12 residues. V was clipped by 1 base and J by 5 bases, with 6 bases between them. CDR3 nucleotide sequence: TGTGCCAGCAGCTTGACAGATTATGGCTACACCTTC. This encodes CASSLTDYGYTF.

CDR3 coding DNA: TGTGCCAGCACCCGGGGTAGCGAGCAGTACTTC. This gives the protein CASTRGSEQYF. The V call is TRBV5-6, the J call TRBJ2-7, with a weak D call TRBD2 (5 bases). CDR3 size: 11 residues. V gave up 6 bases and J gave up 6 bases, with 10 bases separating them. The germline CDR1 and CDR2 sequences are SGHDT and YYEEEE.

The J gene is TRBJ1-4, the V gene TRBV19; TRBD1 might be the D (6 bases). Germline CDR1 is LNHDA and CDR2 is SQIVND (reference sequence). Trimming shortened V by 4 bases and J by 0 bases, and 12 bases separated the two germline ends. This CDR3 is 16 amino acids long. The CDR3 protein is CASSKQGSATNEKLFF. The CDR3 region has the DNA TGTGCCAGTAGTAAACAGGGATCAGCAACTAATGAAAAACTGTTTTTT.

The J gene is TRBJ2-7, the V gene TRBV4-3, with 9 bases fitting TRBD2. Germline trimming cut 3 bases from V and 9 bases from J; bases unmatched to any gene: 6. The germline V gene has CDR1 LGHNA and CDR2 YSLEER. The CDR3 sequence is 13 residues long. DNA for the CDR3: TGCGCCAGCAGCCAGTGGAGCGGGGGGATGCAGTACTTC. Translating gives CASSQWSGGMQYF.

The chain has TRBV7-7 and TRBJ2-1; no clear D gene. The V and J ends lost 5 bases and 12 bases respectively, with 20 bases between them. CDR1 is SSHAT and CDR2 is FNYEAQ in the germline V gene (reference sequence). The CDR3 loop spans 14 amino acids. In DNA, the CDR3 is TGTGCCAGCAGCCGGAGTCACGTTCCGGGTCGGCAGTTCTTC. It translates to CASSRSHVPGRQFF.

The J gene is TRBJ2-3, the V gene TRBV6-1; TRBD1 agrees at 9 bases. This CDR3 is 13 amino acids long. CDR1 and CDR2 from the germline V gene are MNHNS and SASEGT. V trimming: 6 bases; J trimming: 8 bases; junction bases outside the gene matches: 6. CDR3 in amino acids: CASRGQGSATQYF. In DNA form, the CDR3 reads TGTGCCAGCAGGGGACAGGGATCCGCTACGCAGTATTTT.

The V and J genes are TRBV2 and TRBJ2-3, with TRBD2 as a possible D gene (5 bases). The CDR3 covers 11 residues. Trimming removed 6 bases at V and 6 bases at J, with 7 bases between. Germline V gene sequence: CDR1 SNHLY, CDR2 FYNNEI. CDR3 sequence: CASRLADTQYF. The CDR3 coding sequence is TGTGCCAGCAGGTTAGCGGATACGCAGTATTTT.

The chain is built from TRBV11-3 and TRBJ2-1; D unclear. CDR1 and CDR2 from the germline V gene are SGHNT and YENEEA. The CDR3 has 13 amino acids. V gave up 2 bases and J gave up 4 bases, with 6 bases separating them. The CDR3 loop is CASSLNSYNEQFF. In DNA, the CDR3 is TGTGCCAGCAGCTTAAACTCTTACAATGAGCAGTTCTTC.

The chain joins TRBV30 to TRBJ1-1; TRBD1 might be the D (6 bases). The CDR3 length is 16 residues. Trimming pared 4 bases from V and 4 bases from J, leaving 22 bases between. CDR1 and CDR2 from the germline V gene are GTSNPN and SVGIG (reference sequence). The CDR3 reads CAWTSGRGGIITEAFF. For the CDR3, the DNA is TGTGCCTGGACCTCGGGGAGGGGGGGGATAATCACTGAAGCTTTCTTT.

This rearrangement joins TRBV15 to TRBJ1-5, with TRBD1 as a possible D gene (6 bases). The germline V and J ends were trimmed by 2 bases and 2 bases, with 10 bases remaining between them. Germline CDR1 reads LNHNV; CDR2 reads YYDKDF (reference sequence). There are 15 residues in the CDR3. CDR3 DNA sequence: TGTGCCACCAGCAGACCAGGGGCGGGCAATCAGCCCCAGCATTTT. Encoded protein: CATSRPGAGNQPQHF.

The rearrangement uses TRBV4-2 and TRBJ2-2; 10 bases agree with TRBD2. Germline CDR1 and CDR2: LGHNA and YNFKEQ. Trimming cost V 0 bases and J 5 bases; bases outside gene matches: 6. The CDR3 spans 17 residues. CDR3 sequence reads: CASSQDRTSGETGELFF. The CDR3 DNA reads TGTGCCAGCAGCCAAGACCGGACTAGCGGAGAAACCGGGGAGCTGTTTTTT.

V and J are TRBV5-1 and TRBJ2-1; 9 positions agree with TRBD1. Germline CDR1 is SGHRS and CDR2 is YFSETQ. After removal of 4 bases from V and 7 bases from J, the junction contained 3 bases not matched to a gene. The CDR3 spans 13 residues. CDR3 amino acids: CASSVGQGNEQFF. The CDR3 DNA sequence: TGCGCCAGCAGCGTAGGACAGGGGAATGAGCAGTTCTTC.

This chain uses TRBV19 with TRBJ1-2; D not resolved. V lost 8 bases and J 5 bases, leaving 21 bases between the germline ends. From germline, CDR1 is LNHDA and CDR2 SQIVND (reference sequence). The CDR3 is made up of 15 amino acids. The CDR3 spells CASRNSPDWRYGYTF. CDR3 sequence (DNA): TGTGCCAGTCGAAACAGCCCCGATTGGAGGTATGGCTACACCTTC.

This chain uses TRBV30 with TRBJ2-1; D remains ambiguous. Trimming left V 1 base short and J 8 bases short, with 9 bases between. Germline loops: CDR1 GTSNPN, CDR2 SVGIG (reference sequence). The CDR3 is 12 amino acids. The CDR3 spells CAWSANFDEQFF. CDR3 nucleotides: TGTGCCTGGAGTGCAAATTTTGATGAGCAGTTCTTC.

V is TRBV7-9 and J is TRBJ1-1; D not certain. Germline V gene data show CDR1 as SEHNR and CDR2 as FQNEAQ (reference sequence). V was cut by 7 bases and J by 1 base, with 10 bases left in between. This CDR3 spans 13 amino acids. The CDR3 coding sequence is TGTGCCAGCACCCGATTCGGGAACACTGAAGCTTTCTTT. This sequence encodes CASTRFGNTEAFF.

A note on this clone: Other DNA sequences in this sample translate to the same CDR3. The gene calls are TRBV25-1 and TRBJ1-6; 10 bases align to TRBD1. V dropped 8 bases and J dropped 10; count of bases not matched to a gene: 11. The CDR3 length is 15 residues. Germline lookup yields CDR1 MGHDK and CDR2 SYGVNS. CDR3 sequence (DNA): TGTGCCAGCTCGGTAGAAGGACAGGGGGAATCACCCCTCCACTTT. Protein product: CASSVEGQGESPLHF.

A few counts support this clone. V usage is TRBV10-3 and J usage is TRBJ1-3; D gene uncertain. This CDR3 region has 14 residues. The germline V gene has CDR1 ENHRY and CDR2 SYGVKD. V gave up 6 bases and J gave up 4 bases, with 13 bases separating them. The CDR3 here is CAISVGVSGNTIYF. The CDR3 DNA follows: TGTGCCATCAGCGTCGGGGTTTCGGGAAACACCATATATTTT.

As concerns this clone: The same CDR3 arises from other DNA sequences in this sample as well. This sequence joins TRBV7-9 and TRBJ2-3; TRBD1 might be the D (6 bases). Germline-derived CDR1 and CDR2 are SEHNR and FQNEAQ (reference sequence). This CDR3 has 14 residues. Deletions cut 6 bases from V and 2 bases from J, with 12 bases between. Here the CDR3 DNA reads TGTGCCAGCAGTCTGGGACAAGACACAGATACGCAGTATTTT. It yields the protein CASSLGQDTDTQYF.

This chain joins TRBV7-3 and TRBJ1-1; D is unclear. The CDR3 totals 13 residues. CDR1 and CDR2 from the germline V gene are SGHTA and FQGTGA. V was pared by 4 bases and J by 2 bases, with 8 bases between. The CDR3 region has the DNA TGTGCCAGCAGCTCTAGTTATAACACTGAAGCTTTCTTT. It is translated as CASSSSYNTEAFF.